The rows below give T cell receptor beta chains drawn from one sample of a study of T cell responses to AZD1222 COVID-19 vaccine. Profiling relied on immunoSEQ multiplex PCR, and the TCRdb table lists in-frame clones only, not all of them. Among 160,000 or so clones listed, around 90% were seen once. The material was peripheral blood, obtained on day 0 of AZD1222 vaccination. The source of these receptors is an adult in good health. Each CDR3 is given without its conserved first and last residue. The D gene is left open where the match is weak. Rows may omit the clone size; those that give it use once, few, many or a size class.

>TRBD2|TRBV19|TRBJ2-7|-
ASSSYSGRTSEQY
>-|TRBV11-2|TRBJ2-7|-
ASSLARGVTYEQY
>TRBD2|TRBV3-1/TRBV3-2|TRBJ2-7|-
ASSSGGGYEQY
>TRBD1|TRBV7-2|TRBJ2-7|-
ASTPNPGQGTYEQY
>-|TRBV11-2|TRBJ2-5|-
ASKAQAGETQY
>-|TRBV27|TRBJ2-2|-
ASSLLGTTGELF
>TRBD1|TRBV19|TRBJ2-7|-
ASSTSQGVSEQY
>-|TRBV21-1|TRBJ2-1|-
ASSHSGLAGSNEQF
>TRBD1|TRBV5-1|TRBJ1-1|-
ASAQGGVTEAF
>-|TRBV7-2|TRBJ2-7|-
ASSHRAEQY
>-|TRBV5-1|TRBJ2-5|-
ASNPGSLGAETQY
>-|TRBV6-4|TRBJ1-1|once
ASRVDSNTEAF
>-|TRBV28|TRBJ2-3|-
AHNREADTQY
>-|TRBV5-6|TRBJ2-1|-
ASSLFPLASYNNEQF
>-|TRBV12-3/TRBV12-4|TRBJ2-7|-
ASSLGPSYEQY
>-|TRBV28|TRBJ1-4|-
ASNQGGPGEKLF
>TRBD1|TRBV15|TRBJ2-7|-
ATSRDRGPYEQY
>-|TRBV4-3|TRBJ1-3|-
ASSHASSSGNTIY
>-|TRBV6-1|TRBJ1-2|-
ASSEVVGNYGYT
>TRBD1|TRBV11-2|TRBJ2-2|-
ASSRLQGRHGELF